The 14 T cell receptor beta chains in this list originate from one sample, sequenced in a study of siplizumab effects on memory and regulatory T cells. Sequencing used immunoSEQ multiplex PCR; TCRdb keeps in-frame clones, though not all of them. The data show 100,000 or so clones, with about 91% seen just once and around 0.7% held by the top ten. Input material: Tregs sorted from blood. These receptors originate from a human donor in good health.

Written as DNA, the CDR3 is TGTGCCAGTAGTATCTCGCGGGAAGGCATTCAGTACTTC. It is translated as CASSISREGIQYF. The chain combines TRBV19 with TRBJ2-4, with a weak D call TRBD2 (6 bases). This CDR3 spans 13 amino acids. Germline CDR1 LNHDA, CDR2 SQIVND (reference sequence). V lost 3 bases to trimming and J lost 9 bases, with 12 bases between them. Variable domain in full (rest from reference TRBV19 and TRBJ2-4): DGGITQSPKYLFRKEGQNVTLSCEQNLNHDAMYWYRQDPGQGLRLIYYSQIVNDFQKGDIAEGYSVSREKKESFPLTVTSAQKNPTAFYLCASSISREGIQYFGAGTRLSVL.

J is TRBJ2-7 and V is TRBV7-2; 7 nucleotides match TRBD2. Trimming took 1 base from V and 0 from J; bases not matched to a gene: 6. From germline, CDR1 is SGHTA and CDR2 FQGNSA. The CDR3 sequence is 16 residues long. As DNA, the CDR3 is TGTGCCAGCAGCTTAGTGAGCGGGACCGGCTCCTACGAGCAGTACTTC. This codes for CASSLVSGTGSYEQYF.

V usage is TRBV4-1 and J usage is TRBJ2-4; possibly TRBD1 for D (5 bases). Trimming pared 8 bases from V and 4 bases from J, leaving 21 bases between. Germline V CDR1 and CDR2: MGHRA, YSYEKL. There are 16 residues in the CDR3. The CDR3 sequence: CASPPWYDSTKNIQYF. The CDR3, as DNA: TGCGCCAGCCCGCCATGGTATGACAGCACTAAAAACATTCAGTACTTC.

V gene TRBV11-2 combines with J gene TRBJ2-3; D is uncertain. Trimming left V 5 bases short and J 6 bases short, with 9 bases between. Germline loops: CDR1 SGHAT, CDR2 FQNNGV. The CDR3 has 12 residues. CDR3 bases: TGTGCCAGCAGCGGTGGTGCGGATACGCAGTATTTT. Residues: CASSGGADTQYF.

This chain links TRBV5-4 with TRBJ2-5; 9 nucleotides agree with TRBD2. Germline CDR1 is SGHNT and CDR2 is YYREEE (reference sequence). V was pared by 3 bases and J by 5 bases, with 8 bases of the junction left unmatched. This CDR3 contains 15 residues. The DNA of the CDR3 is TGTGCCAGCAGCTCCTTCGGGGGACTAGCTGAGACCCAGTACTTC. Protein product: CASSSFGGLAETQYF.

V usage is TRBV18 and J usage is TRBJ1-5; tentatively, D is TRBD1 (5 bases). Trimming removed 1 base from V and 6 bases from J, with 19 bases in between. Germline-derived CDR1 and CDR2 are KGHSH and LQKENI. This CDR3 has 17 amino acids. As DNA, the CDR3 is TGTGCCAGCTCACCACAGGTCAGGACAACGAAGGGTCAGCCCCAGCATTTT. It codes for CASSPQVRTTKGQPQHF.

The rearrangement links TRBV19 to TRBJ2-3; the match to TRBD1 covers 8 bases. With 6 bases clipped from V and 4 bases from J, the junction kept 9 bases outside the gene matches. The germline gives CDR1 LNHDA, CDR2 SQIVND (reference sequence). This CDR3 has 15 amino acids. CDR3: CASRLDRAASDTQYF. The DNA of the CDR3 is TGTGCCAGTAGACTGGACAGGGCGGCTTCAGATACGCAGTATTTT.

This sequence joins TRBV6-5 and TRBJ2-3, with TRBD2 as a possible D gene (6 bases). Germline-derived CDR1 and CDR2 are MNHEY and SVGAGI. The CDR3 sequence is 15 residues long. Trimming stripped 7 bases from V and 9 bases from J, with 23 bases between. CDR3 nucleotide sequence: TGTGCCAGCACCCTTAGAGCTAGCGCACGTTCCACGCAGTATTTT. This encodes CASTLRASARSTQYF.

This clone was detected only once. The chain couples TRBV6-5 to TRBJ1-2; perhaps TRBD1 as D (5 bases). Germline V gives CDR1 MNHEY, CDR2 SVGAGI. V was trimmed by 5 bases and J by 3 bases, leaving 16 bases between them. CDR3 size: 15 residues. The CDR3 sequence: CASSTTGVRDYGYTF. The CDR3 DNA reads as TGTGCCAGCAGTACTACAGGAGTTAGGGACTATGGCTACACCTTC.

This rearrangement joins TRBV7-8 to TRBJ2-1; TRBD2 agrees at 8 bases. The CDR3 spans 15 residues. CDR1 is SGHVS, CDR2 FQNEAQ, per germline. The trim removed 5 bases at V and 6 bases at J, leaving 9 bases unmatched. The CDR3 coding sequence is TGTGCCAGCAGCACCTTTAGCGGGATTGGCAATGAGCAGTTCTTC. As protein: CASSTFSGIGNEQFF.

This chain joins TRBV28 and TRBJ2-1, with TRBD2 identical over 11 bases. The CDR3 loop spans 16 amino acids. Trimming at V came to 6 bases and at J to 7 bases, leaving 11 bases not matched to a gene. Germline V CDR1 and CDR2: MDHEN, SYDVKM. This CDR3 is CASSPALAGVGNEQFF. The DNA of the CDR3 is TGTGCCAGCAGCCCAGCACTAGCGGGAGTAGGGAATGAGCAGTTCTTC.

The chain is built from TRBV1 and TRBJ2-5; the table's TRBD1 call for D was not verified on the DNA. TRBV1 is flagged as a pseudogene. CDR3 length: 16 amino acids. This chain's CDR3 is CTSINHGQAPQETQYF. CDR3 DNA sequence: TGCACCAGCATAAATCATGGACAGGCCCCTCAAGAGACCCAGTACTTC.

The V call is TRBV19, the J call TRBJ2-7; possible D gene TRBD1, 6 bases. V was cut by 6 bases and J by 6 bases, with 21 bases left in between. Germline CDR1 LNHDA, CDR2 SQIVND (reference sequence). CDR3 size: 15 residues. DNA for the CDR3: TGTGCCAGTAGACAACGGGACACGGCGTCGGTCGAGCAGTACTTC. Protein product: CASRQRDTASVEQYF.

J is TRBJ2-3 and V is TRBV5-1; 7 bases agree with TRBD2. The CDR3 runs 14 residues. From germline, CDR1 is SGHRS and CDR2 YFSETQ. V dropped 4 bases and J dropped 2; count of bases not matched to a gene: 4. CDR3 DNA: TGCGCCAGCAGCAAGGGACTACCCACAGATACGCAGTATTTT. It specifies CASSKGLPTDTQYF.